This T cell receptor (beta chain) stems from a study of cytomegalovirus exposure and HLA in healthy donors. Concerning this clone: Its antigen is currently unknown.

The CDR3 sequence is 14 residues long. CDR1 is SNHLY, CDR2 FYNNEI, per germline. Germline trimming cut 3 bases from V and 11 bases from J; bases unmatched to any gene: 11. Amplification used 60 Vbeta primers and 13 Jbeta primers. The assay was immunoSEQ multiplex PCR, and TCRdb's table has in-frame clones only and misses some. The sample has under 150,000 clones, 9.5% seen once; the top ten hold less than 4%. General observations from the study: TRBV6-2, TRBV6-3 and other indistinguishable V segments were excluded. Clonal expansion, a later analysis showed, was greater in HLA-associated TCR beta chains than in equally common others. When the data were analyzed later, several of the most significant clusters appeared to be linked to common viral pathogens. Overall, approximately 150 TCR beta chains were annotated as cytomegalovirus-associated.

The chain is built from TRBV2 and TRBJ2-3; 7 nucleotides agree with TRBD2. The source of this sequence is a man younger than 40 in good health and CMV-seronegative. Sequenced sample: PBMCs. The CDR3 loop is CASSEGGVRGGQYF. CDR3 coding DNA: TGTGCCAGCAGTGAGGGGGGGGTAAGGGGAGGGCAGTATTTT.